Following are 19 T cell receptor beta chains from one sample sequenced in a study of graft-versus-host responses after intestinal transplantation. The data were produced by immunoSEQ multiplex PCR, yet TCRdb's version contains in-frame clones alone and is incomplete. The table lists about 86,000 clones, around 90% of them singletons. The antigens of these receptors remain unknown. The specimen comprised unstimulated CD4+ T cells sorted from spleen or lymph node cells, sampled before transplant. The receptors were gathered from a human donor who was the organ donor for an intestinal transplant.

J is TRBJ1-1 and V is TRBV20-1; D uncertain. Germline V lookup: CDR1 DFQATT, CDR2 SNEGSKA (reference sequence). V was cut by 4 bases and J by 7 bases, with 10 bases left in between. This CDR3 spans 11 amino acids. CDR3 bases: TGCAGTGCTAAGCGGCGGATTGAAGCTTTCTTT. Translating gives CSAKRRIEAFF.

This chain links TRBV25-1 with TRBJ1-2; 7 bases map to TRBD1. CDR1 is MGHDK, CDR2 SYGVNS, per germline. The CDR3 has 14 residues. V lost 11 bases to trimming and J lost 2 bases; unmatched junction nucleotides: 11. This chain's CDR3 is CAVLQGGNNYGYTF. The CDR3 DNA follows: TGTGCCGTCCTCCAGGGGGGCAACAACTATGGCTACACCTTC.

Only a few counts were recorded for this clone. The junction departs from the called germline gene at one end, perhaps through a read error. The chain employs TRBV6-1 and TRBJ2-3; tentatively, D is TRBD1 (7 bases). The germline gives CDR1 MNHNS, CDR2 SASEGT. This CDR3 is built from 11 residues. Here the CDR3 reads CNGQGGDTQYF. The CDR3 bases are TGCAACGGGCAGGGGGGCGATACGCAGTATTTT.

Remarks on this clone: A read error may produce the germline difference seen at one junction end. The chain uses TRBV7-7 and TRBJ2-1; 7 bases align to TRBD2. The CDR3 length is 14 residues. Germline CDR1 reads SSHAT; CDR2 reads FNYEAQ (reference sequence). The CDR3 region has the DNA TGTGCTAGCAGCCGTCGGGGCGGGAGAGGTGAGCAGTTCTTC. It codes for CASSRRGGRGEQFF.

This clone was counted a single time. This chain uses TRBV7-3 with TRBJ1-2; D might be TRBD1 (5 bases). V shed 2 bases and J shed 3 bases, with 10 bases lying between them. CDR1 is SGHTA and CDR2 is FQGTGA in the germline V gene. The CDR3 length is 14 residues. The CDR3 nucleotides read TGTGCCAGCAGCTTATCCAGGGCGGACTATGGCTACACCTTC. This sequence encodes CASSLSRADYGYTF.

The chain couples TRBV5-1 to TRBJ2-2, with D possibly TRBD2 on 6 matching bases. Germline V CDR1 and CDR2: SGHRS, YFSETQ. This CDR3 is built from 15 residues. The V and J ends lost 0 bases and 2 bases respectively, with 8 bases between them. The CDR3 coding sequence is TGCGCCAGCAGCTTGGCGGGACTTAACACCGGGGAGCTGTTTTTT. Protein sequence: CASSLAGLNTGELFF.

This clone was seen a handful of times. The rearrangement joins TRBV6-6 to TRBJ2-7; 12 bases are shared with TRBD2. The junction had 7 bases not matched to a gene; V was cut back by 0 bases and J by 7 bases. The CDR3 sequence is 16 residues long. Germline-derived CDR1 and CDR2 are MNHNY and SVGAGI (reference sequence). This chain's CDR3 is CASSYSLAGGPMEQYF. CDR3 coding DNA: TGTGCCAGCAGTTACTCACTAGCGGGAGGCCCCATGGAGCAGTACTTC.

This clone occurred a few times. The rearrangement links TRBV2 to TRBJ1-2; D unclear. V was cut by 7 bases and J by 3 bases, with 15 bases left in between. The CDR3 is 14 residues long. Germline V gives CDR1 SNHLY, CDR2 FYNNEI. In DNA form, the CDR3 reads TGTGCCAGCACCCCCAGCGTAGACCACTATGGCTACACCTTC. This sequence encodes CASTPSVDHYGYTF.

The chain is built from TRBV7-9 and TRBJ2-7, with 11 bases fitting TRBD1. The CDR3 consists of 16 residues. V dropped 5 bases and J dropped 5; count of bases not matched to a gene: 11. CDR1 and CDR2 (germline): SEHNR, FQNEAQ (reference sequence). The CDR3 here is CASSPRTGTGGNEQYF. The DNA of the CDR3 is TGTGCCAGCAGCCCAAGAACCGGGACAGGGGGTAACGAGCAGTACTTC. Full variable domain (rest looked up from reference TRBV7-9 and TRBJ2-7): DTGVSQNPRHKITKRGQNVTFRCDPISEHNRLYWYRQTLGQGPEFLTYFQNEAQLEKSRLLSDRFSAERPKGSFSTLEIQRTEQGDSAMYLCASSPRTGTGGNEQYFGPGTRLTVT.

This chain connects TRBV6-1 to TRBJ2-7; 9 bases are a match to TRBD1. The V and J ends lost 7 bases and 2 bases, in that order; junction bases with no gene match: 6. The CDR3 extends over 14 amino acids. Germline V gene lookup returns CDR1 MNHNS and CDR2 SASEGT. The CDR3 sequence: CASTPGQGAYEQYF. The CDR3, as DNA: TGTGCCAGCACTCCGGGACAGGGAGCCTACGAGCAGTACTTC.

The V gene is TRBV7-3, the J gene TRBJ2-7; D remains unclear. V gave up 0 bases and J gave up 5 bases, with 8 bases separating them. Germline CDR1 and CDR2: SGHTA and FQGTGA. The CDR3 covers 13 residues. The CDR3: CASSLTPSNEQYF. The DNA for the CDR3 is TGTGCCAGCAGCTTAACGCCCAGTAACGAGCAGTACTTC.

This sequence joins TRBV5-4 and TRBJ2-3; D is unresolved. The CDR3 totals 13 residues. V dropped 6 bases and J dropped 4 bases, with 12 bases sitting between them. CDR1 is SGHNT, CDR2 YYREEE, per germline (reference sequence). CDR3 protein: CASTSRGPDTQYF. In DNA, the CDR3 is TGTGCCAGCACCTCCAGAGGCCCAGATACGCAGTATTTT.

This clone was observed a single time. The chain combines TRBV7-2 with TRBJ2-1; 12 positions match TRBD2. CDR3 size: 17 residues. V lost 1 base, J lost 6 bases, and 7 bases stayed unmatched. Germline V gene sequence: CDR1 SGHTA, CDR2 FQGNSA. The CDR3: CASSLVWSSGRANEQFF. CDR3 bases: TGTGCCAGCAGCTTAGTATGGTCTAGCGGGAGGGCCAATGAGCAGTTCTTC.

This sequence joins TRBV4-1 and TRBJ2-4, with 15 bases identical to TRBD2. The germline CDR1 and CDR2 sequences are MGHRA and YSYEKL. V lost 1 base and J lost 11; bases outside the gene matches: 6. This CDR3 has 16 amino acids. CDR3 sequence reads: CASSQGTSGGAGVQYF. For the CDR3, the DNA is TGCGCCAGCAGCCAAGGGACTAGCGGGGGGGCCGGGGTTCAGTACTTC.

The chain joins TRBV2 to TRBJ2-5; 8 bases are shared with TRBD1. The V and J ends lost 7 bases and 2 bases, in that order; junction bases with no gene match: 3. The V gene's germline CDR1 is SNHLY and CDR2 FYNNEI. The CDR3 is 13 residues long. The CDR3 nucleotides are TGTGCCAGCACCAGGGGGCTTCAAGAGACCCAGTACTTC. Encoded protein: CASTRGLQETQYF.

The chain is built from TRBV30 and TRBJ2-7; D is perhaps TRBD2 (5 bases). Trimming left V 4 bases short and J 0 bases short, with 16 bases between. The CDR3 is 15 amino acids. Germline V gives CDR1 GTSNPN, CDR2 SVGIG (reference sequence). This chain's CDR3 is CAWTQGGLSSYEQYF. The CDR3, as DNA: TGTGCCTGGACCCAAGGCGGGTTAAGCTCCTACGAGCAGTACTTC.

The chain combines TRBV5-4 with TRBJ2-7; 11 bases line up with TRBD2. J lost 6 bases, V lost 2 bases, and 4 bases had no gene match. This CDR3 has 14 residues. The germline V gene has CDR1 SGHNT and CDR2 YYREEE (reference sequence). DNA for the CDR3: TGTGCCAGCAGCTTCCGACTAGCGGGGAGCGAGCAGTACTTC. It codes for CASSFRLAGSEQYF. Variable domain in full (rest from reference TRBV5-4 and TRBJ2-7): ETGVTQSPTHLIKTRGQQVTLRCSSQSGHNTVSWYQQALGQGPQFIFQYYREEENGRGNFPPRFSGLQFPNYSSELNVNALELDDSALYLCASSFRLAGSEQYFGPGTRLTVT.

The CDR3, as DNA: TGTGCCAGCAGTTTAGCGAGTGGTGAAGCTTTCTTT. Translation: CASSLASGEAFF. The chain links TRBV28 to TRBJ1-1; D not resolved. CDR3 size: 12 residues. V lost 2 bases, J lost 7 bases, and 8 bases lay in between. Germline CDR1 and CDR2: MDHEN and SYDVKM.

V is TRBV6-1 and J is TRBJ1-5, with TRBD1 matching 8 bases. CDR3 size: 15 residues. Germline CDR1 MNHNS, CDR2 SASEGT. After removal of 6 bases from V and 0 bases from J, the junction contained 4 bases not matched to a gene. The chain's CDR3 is CASSSGTGSNQPQHF. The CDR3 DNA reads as TGTGCCAGCAGCTCCGGGACAGGTAGCAATCAGCCCCAGCATTTT.